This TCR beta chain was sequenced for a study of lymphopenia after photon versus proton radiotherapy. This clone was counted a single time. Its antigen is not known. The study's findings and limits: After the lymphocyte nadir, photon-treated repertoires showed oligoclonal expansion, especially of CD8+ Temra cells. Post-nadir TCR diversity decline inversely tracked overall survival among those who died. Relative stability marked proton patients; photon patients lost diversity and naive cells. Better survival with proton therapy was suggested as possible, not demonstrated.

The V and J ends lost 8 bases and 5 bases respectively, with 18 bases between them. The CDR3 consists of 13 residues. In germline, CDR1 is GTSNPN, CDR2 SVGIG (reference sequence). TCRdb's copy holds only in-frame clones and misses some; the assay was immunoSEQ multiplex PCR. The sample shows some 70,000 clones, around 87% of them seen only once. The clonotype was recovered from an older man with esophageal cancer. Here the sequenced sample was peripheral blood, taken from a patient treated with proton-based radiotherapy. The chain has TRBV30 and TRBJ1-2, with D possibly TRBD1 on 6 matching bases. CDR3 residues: CARTESGPYGYTF. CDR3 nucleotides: TGTGCCAGGACAGAATCCGGACCGTATGGCTACACCTTC.